The present T cell receptor beta chain was sequenced within a study of blood T cell repertoires in COVID-19. About the research overall: PBMCs, B-cell-depleted T cells, or T cells provided the cDNA or gDNA that made up the material.

Germline loops: CDR1 MNHEY, CDR2 SVGAGI. CDR3 size: 13 residues. Trimming pared 3 bases from V and 5 bases from J, leaving 8 bases between. In the source study's methods: Reference gene primer amplification yielded estimated nucleated cell counts. Data came from immunoSEQ multiplex PCR; TCRdb stores just in-frame clones and leaves some out. V and J calls and clone size follow that table, whereas D and trimming were derived from the DNA. The sample has about 89,000 clones; 60% to 80% are singletons. This clone was counted once. The V gene is TRBV6-5, the J gene TRBJ1-5, with D unclear. Sequenced material: peripheral blood. The receptor was isolated from a woman at least 80 years old with acute or convalescent COVID-19. The CDR3 loop reads CASSYKRDQPQHF. DNA for the CDR3: TGTGCCAGCAGTTATAAGCGAGATCAGCCCCAGCATTTT.